This T cell receptor (beta chain) comes out of a study of regulatory T cells in long-lasting Graves disease. Across the study: Patients newly diagnosed with Graves' had been on antithyroid drugs for under 3 months. Study-wide results and limits: Small sample size may have lowered accuracy.

This clonotype was counted only a few times. Its antigen is still unknown. Time point reported: newly diagnosed GD, antithyroid drugs for less than 3 months. The authors made the TCR library using RNA they extracted from PBMCs. Through Arm-PCR of CDR3 regions and iRepertoire HTBI primers, TCR beta libraries were built. TCRdb used MiXCR to reprocess the multiplex PCR reads, holding one entry per CDR3 protein. The sample includes roughly 420,000 distinct CDR3 sequences, 14% of them seen just once. These data were also reused for a study on T cells in Graves' hyperthyroidism and ophthalmopathy.

The sample in question was peripheral blood mononuclear cells (PBMCs), obtained at new diagnosis, from a patient treated with antithyroid drugs. This sequence originates from a woman aged 50 to 60 with Graves disease.

The CDR3 loop is CASSPPGSGRVEAFF. CDR3 nucleotides: TGTGCCAGCTCACCACCGGGCAGCGGAAGGGTTGAAGCTTTCTTT. The chain links TRBV18 to TRBJ1-1; D unclear. The V gene lost 0 bases and the J gene lost 7 bases, with 15 bases spanning the gap. This CDR3 is built from 15 residues. Germline V lookup: CDR1 KGHSH, CDR2 LQKENI.